What follows is one T cell receptor beta chain and its context. The sample comes from a study of blood T cell repertoires in COVID-19. At the level of the study: Samples representing acute and convalescent COVID-19 were sourced from the United States, Italy and Spain. T cells, B-cell-depleted T cells, or PBMCs provided the cDNA or gDNA that served as material.

In the authors' workflow: Estimates of nucleated cell counts were drawn from the amplification of reference gene primers. This table comes from immunoSEQ multiplex PCR, and its TCRdb copy is limited to in-frame clones, with some not included. D and trimming were read from the DNA, whereas the V and J calls and clone size are those reported in that table. Among fewer than 250,000 clones listed, around 90% were seen once. Patients from Seattle were sampled longitudinally, starting during active infection. The CDR3 consists of 17 residues. The trim removed 5 bases at V and 3 bases at J, leaving 16 bases unmatched. The V gene's germline CDR1 is SGHAT and CDR2 FQNNGV.

The J gene is TRBJ2-7, the V gene TRBV11-2; the match to TRBD1 covers 7 bases. What was sequenced was peripheral blood. The clonotype comes from a man in his thirties or forties with COVID-19, enrolled during active disease. Written as DNA, the CDR3 is TGTGCCAGCAGCCCCGTGAGGGGGCAGGAAACTAACTACGAGCAGTACTTC. It is translated as CASSPVRGQETNYEQYF.